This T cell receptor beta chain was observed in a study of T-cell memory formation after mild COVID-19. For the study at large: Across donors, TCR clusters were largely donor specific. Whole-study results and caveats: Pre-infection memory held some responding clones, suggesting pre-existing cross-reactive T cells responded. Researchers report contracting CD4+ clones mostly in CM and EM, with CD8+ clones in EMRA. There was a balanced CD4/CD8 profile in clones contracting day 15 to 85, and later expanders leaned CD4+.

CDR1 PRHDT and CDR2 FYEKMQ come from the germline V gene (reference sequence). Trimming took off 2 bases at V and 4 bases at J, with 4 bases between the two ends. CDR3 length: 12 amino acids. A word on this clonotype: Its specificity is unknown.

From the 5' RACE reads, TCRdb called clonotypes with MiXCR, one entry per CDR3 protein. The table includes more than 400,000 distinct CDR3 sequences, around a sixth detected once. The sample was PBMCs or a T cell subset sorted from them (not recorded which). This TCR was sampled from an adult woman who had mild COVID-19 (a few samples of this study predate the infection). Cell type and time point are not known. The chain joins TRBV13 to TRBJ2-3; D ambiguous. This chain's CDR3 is CASSLQSDTQYF. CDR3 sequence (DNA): TGTGCCAGCAGCTTACAGTCAGATACGCAGTATTTT.